This T cell receptor beta chain was recovered during a study of PD-L1 blockade in urothelial cancer (dated by TCRdb to the late 2010s). A note on the overall study: Therapy was started in the mid-2010s for all patients, and atezolizumab 1,200 mg was administered intravenously every 3 weeks. About nine tenths of the roughly 29 patients were males with bladder-origin urothelial cancer, and about 60% of the roughly 29 reported a prior smoking history. An ECOG performance status of 0 or 1 was recorded for the patients, and 0 to 3 prior chemotherapy regimens had been received by the patients. Blood samples were analyzed 3 weeks after the start of treatment (second dose) and 6 weeks after the start of treatment. Blood samples yielded a median of around 150,000 T cells and around 80,000 unique TCRs, with median clonality approximately 0.08. Somatic, immune and clinical correlates of response to PD-L1 blockade with atezolizumab in urothelial cancer were the focus of an exploratory multi-omic analysis. Pretreatment tumor samples, along with matched peripheral blood collected serially before and after atezolizumab treatment, underwent TCR sequencing. Durable clinical benefit was defined as a progression-free survival longer than 6 months, and TCR features were additionally tested against progression-free survival and overall survival. In the same patients, pretreatment tumors underwent whole exome sequencing and RNA sequencing in addition to TCR sequencing. Nine patients reached durable clinical benefit, while some 20 patients did not. Pretreatment blood TCR-seq was available for 30 or so patients, at least one posttreatment blood collection was obtained for around 24 patients, and tumor TCR-seq was available for around 24 patients. Study-wide conclusions, independent of this receptor: Among patients with durable benefit, tumor-associated TCR clones showed greater expansion in peripheral blood 3 weeks after treatment started (n ≈ 20, p = 0.022). Because the sample size was small (n of about 30) and many exploratory analyses were performed, the results are intended to be hypothesis-generating. A pretreatment peripheral blood TCR clonality below the median was linked to improved progression-free and overall survival.

Each PCR received spiked-in synthetic TCR analog templates so that absolute template abundance could be estimated from read counts. The immunoSEQ assay used bias-controlled V and J gene primers to amplify TCRbeta CDR3 regions from genomic DNA. Sequencing of rearranged TCRbeta segments was performed at approximately 20X coverage. The original methods were these. Sequencing errors were corrected by clustering and CDR3s were annotated against IMGT to assign V, D and J genes. Out-of-frame and stop-codon sequences were excluded, and only productive TCRbeta rearrangements were used in downstream analyses. Clonality was computed as one minus Shannon entropy normalized by the log of the number of unique productive sequences. Clones differing between time points or between blood and tumor were identified by Fisher's exact test with Benjamini-Hochberg correction at adjusted p below 0.01. This immuneACCESS table, as held by TCRdb, lists in-frame sequences with V and J called but not all clones. Of the missing ones, under half trace to an unresolved V gene in checked studies; the others have no known cause. V and J calls plus clone size are reproduced from that table; the DNA served to infer D and trimming. This sample comprises more than 35,000 clones, around 81% of them detected only once. Over 12% of the sample is held by the ten biggest clonotypes.

This sample's time point label indicates: pretreatment peripheral blood. The cohort comprised more than 25 patients with locally advanced or metastatic urothelial carcinoma treated at Memorial Sloan Kettering on a trial protocol. Peripheral blood mononuclear cells were collected from each patient pretreatment and during treatment, giving between 1 and 8 total time points per patient. The Qiagen DNeasy Blood extraction kit was used to purify genomic DNA from total PBMCs and from tumor samples. Collected pretreatment and during treatment, PBMCs were isolated and stored as previously described. The CDR3 contains 14 residues, cysteine and phenylalanine counted. Only CDR3 DNA is held: 42 bases, read in frame from base 1. The germline V gene (reference sequence) supplies CDR1 LNHNV and CDR2 YYDKDF. V drops 5 bases and J drops 7 bases, leaving 14 bases in between. In the case of this clone: Its antigen target is currently unknown. Nothing much larger sits one base from this clone, and base qualities are not available.

This receptor was identified in an elderly man with urothelial cancer. The material sequenced was PBMCs, taken around atezolizumab (anti-PD-L1) treatment. The chain is made from TRBV15 and TRBJ1-4; a weak D assignment points to TRBD1 (6 bases agree). The nucleotide sequence is TGTGCCACCAGCGGCGGGGGCAAGACTGAAAAACTGTTTTTT. Translated, this gives CATSGGGKTEKLFF.